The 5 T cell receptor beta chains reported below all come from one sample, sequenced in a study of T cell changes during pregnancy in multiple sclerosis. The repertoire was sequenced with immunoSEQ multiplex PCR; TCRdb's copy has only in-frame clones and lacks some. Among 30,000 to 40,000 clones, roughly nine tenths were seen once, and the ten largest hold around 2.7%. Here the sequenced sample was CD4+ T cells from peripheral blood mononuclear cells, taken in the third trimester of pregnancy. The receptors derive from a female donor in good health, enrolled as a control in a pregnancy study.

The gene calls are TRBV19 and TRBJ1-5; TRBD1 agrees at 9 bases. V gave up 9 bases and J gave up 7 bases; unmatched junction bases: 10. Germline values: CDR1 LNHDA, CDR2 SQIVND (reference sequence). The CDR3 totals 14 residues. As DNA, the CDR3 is TGTGCCAGCTCGGAACAGGGGGCCGGACAGCCCCAGCATTTT. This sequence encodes CASSEQGAGQPQHF.

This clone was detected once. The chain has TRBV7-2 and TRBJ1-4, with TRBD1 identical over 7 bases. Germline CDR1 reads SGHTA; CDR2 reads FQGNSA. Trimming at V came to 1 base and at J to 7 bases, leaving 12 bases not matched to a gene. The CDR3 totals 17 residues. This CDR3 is CASSLGGTGVQGEKLFF. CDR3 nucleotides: TGTGCCAGCAGCTTAGGAGGAACAGGGGTCCAAGGTGAAAAACTGTTTTTT.

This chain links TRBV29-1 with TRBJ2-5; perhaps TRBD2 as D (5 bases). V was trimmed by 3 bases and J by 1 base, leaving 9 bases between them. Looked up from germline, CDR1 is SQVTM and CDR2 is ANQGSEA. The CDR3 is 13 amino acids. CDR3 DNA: TGCAGCGTTGAGTTAGCGTCCCAAGAGACCCAGTACTTC. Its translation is CSVELASQETQYF.

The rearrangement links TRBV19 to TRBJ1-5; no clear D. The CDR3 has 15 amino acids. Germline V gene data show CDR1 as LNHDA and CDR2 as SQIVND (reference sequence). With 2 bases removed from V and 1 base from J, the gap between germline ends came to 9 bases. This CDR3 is CASSIPERSNQPQHF. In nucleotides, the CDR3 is TGTGCCAGTAGTATACCAGAGAGGAGCAATCAGCCCCAGCATTTT.

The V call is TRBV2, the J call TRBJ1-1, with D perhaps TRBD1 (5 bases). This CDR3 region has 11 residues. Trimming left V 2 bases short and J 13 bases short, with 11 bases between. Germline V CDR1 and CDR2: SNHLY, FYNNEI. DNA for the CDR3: TGTGCCAGCAGTGAATCAGGGATCGGTTTCTTT. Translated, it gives CASSESGIGFF.